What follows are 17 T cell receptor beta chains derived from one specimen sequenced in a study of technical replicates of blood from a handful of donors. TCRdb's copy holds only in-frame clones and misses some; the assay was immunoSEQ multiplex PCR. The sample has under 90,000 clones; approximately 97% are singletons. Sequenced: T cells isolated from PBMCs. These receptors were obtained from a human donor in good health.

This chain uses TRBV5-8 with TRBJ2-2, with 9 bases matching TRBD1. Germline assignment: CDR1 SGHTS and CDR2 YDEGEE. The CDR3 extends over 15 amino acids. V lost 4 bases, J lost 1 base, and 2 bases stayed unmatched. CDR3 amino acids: CASSPGQGNTGELFF. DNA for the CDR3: TGTGCCAGCAGCCCGGGACAGGGGAACACCGGGGAGCTGTTTTTT. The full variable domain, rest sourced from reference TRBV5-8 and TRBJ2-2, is EAGVTQSPTHLIKTRGQQATLRCSPISGHTSVYWYQQALGLGLQFLLWYDEGEERNRGNFPPRFSGRQFPNYSSELNVNALELEDSALYLCASSPGQGNTGELFFGEGSRLTVL.

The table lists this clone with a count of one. The CDR3 spells CASSFLIEAFF. The CDR3 DNA is TGTGCCAGCAGCTTCCTAATTGAAGCTTTCTTT. This chain uses TRBV7-2 with TRBJ1-1, with D unclear. Germline V gives CDR1 SGHTA, CDR2 FQGNSA. The length of the CDR3 is 11 residues. The V gene lost 3 bases and the J gene lost 7 bases, with 6 bases spanning the gap. The full variable domain, completed using reference TRBV7-2 and TRBJ1-1, is GAGVSQSPSNKVTEKGKDVELRCDPISGHTALYWYRQSLGQGLEFLIYFQGNSAPDKSGLPSDRFSAERTGGSVSTLTIQRTQQEDSAVYLCASSFLIEAFFGQGTRLTVV.

CDR3 loop: CASSGGSEQFF. The CDR3 nucleotides read TGTGCCAGCAGTGGGGGGAGCGAGCAGTTCTTC. The chain uses TRBV6-5 and TRBJ2-1, with D possibly being TRBD2 (6 bases). CDR3 length equals 11 residues. Germline-derived CDR1 and CDR2 are MNHEY and SVGAGI. V shed 5 bases and J shed 10 bases, with 9 bases lying between them.

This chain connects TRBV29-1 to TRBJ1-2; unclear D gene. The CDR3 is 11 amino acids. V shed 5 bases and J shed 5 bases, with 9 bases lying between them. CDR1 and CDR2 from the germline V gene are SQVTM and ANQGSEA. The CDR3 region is CSVRGLYGYTF. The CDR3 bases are TGCAGCGTTCGGGGATTATATGGCTACACCTTC.

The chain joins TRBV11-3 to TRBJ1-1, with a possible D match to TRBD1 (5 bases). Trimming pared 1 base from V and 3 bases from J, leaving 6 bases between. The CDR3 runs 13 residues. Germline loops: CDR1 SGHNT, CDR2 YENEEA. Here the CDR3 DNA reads TGTGCCAGCAGCTTAGGGACACACACTGAAGCTTTCTTT. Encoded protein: CASSLGTHTEAFF.

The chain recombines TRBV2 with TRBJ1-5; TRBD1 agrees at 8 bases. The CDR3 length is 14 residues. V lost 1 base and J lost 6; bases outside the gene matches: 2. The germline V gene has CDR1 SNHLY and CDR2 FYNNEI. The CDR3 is CASSEGQGTQPQHF. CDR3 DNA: TGTGCCAGCAGTGAAGGACAGGGGACTCAGCCCCAGCATTTT.

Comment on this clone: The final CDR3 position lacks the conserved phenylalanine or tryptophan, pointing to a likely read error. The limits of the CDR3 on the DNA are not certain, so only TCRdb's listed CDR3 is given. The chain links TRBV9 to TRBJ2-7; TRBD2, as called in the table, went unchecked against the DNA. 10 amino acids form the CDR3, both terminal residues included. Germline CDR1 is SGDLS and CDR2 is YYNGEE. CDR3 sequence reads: CASSARGPGI.

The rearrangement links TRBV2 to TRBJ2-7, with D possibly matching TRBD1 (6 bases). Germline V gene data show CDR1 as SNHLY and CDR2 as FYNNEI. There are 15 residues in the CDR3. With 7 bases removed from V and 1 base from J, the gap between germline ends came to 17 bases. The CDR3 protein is CASTGVGQSSYEQYF. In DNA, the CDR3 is TGTGCCAGCACAGGGGTCGGACAGTCATCCTACGAGCAGTACTTC.

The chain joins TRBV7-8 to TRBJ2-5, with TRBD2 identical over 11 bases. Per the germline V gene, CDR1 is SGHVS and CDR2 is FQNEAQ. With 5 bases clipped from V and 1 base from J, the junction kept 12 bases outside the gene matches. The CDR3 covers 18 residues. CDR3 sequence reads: CASSPASGRIGVQETQYF. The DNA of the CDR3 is TGTGCCAGCAGCCCGGCTAGCGGGAGGATTGGGGTCCAAGAGACCCAGTACTTC. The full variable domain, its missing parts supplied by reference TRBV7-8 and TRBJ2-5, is GAGVSQSPRYKVAKRGQDVALRCDPISGHVSLFWYQQALGQGPEFLTYFQNEAQLDKSGLPSDRFFAERPEGSVSTLKIQRTQQEDSAVYLCASSPASGRIGVQETQYFGPGTRLLVL.

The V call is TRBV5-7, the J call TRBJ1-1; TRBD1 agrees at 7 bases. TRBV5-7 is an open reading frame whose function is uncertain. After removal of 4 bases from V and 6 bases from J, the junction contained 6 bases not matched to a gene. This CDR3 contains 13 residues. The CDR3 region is CASSTDRVPEAFF. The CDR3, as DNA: TGTGCCAGCAGCACCGACAGGGTCCCTGAAGCTTTCTTT.

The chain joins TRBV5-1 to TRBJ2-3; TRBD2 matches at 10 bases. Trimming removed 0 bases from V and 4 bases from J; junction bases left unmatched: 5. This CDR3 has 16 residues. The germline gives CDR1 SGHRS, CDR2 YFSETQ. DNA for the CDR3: TGCGCCAGCAGCTTGGGCCCAGCGGGGGGGCCAGATACGCAGTATTTT. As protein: CASSLGPAGGPDTQYF.

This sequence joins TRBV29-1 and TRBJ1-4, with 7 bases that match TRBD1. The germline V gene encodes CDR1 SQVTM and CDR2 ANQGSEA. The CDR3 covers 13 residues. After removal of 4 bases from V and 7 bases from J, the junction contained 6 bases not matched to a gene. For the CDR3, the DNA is TGCAGCGTTGGGAGACAGGGTAGTGAAAAACTGTTTTTT. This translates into CSVGRQGSEKLFF.

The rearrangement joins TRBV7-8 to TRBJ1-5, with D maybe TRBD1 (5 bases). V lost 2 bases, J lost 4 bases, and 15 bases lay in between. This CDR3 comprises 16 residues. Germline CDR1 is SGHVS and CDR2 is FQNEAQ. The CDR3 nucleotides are TGTGCCAGCAGCTTACTCCGGGACTCGAGGAATCAGCCCCAGCATTTT. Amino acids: CASSLLRDSRNQPQHF.

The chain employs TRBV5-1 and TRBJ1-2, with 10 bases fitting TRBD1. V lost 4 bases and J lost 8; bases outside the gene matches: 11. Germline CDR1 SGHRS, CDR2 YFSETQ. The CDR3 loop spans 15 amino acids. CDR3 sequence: CASSAGQGTGSGYTF. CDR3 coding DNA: TGCGCCAGCAGCGCGGGACAGGGGACGGGGAGCGGCTACACCTTC.

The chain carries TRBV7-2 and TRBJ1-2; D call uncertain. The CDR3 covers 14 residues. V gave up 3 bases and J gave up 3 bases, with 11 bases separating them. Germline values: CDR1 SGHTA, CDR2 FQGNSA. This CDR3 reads CASSLGNLDYGYTF. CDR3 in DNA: TGTGCCAGCAGCTTGGGTAACCTAGACTATGGCTACACCTTC.

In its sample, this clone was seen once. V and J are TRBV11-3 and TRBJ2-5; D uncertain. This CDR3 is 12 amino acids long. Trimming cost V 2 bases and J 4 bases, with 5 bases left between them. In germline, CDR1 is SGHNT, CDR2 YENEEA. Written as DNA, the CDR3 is TGTGCCAGCAGCTTAAGCATAGAGACCCAGTACTTC. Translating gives CASSLSIETQYF.

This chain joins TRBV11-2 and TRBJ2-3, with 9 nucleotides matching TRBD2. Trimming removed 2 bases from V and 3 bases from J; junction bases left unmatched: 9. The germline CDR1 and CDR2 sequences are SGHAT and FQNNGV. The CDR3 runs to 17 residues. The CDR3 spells CASSLKLAGFQTDTQYF. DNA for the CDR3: TGTGCCAGCAGCTTAAAACTAGCGGGTTTCCAAACAGATACGCAGTATTTT.